A selection of T cell receptor beta chains follows, all from one sample in a study of vaccination and CD4 T cells after COVID-19. The antigens these receptors bind are not known. TCRdb fed the PCR reads into MiXCR, producing one record per CDR3 protein. The profile shows roughly 11,000 distinct CDR3 sequences, roughly two fifths of them singletons. What was sequenced was CD4+ T cells from blood, cultured in vitro. These receptors were obtained from a human donor who had recovered from COVID-19. The CDR3 runs from the conserved cysteine through the conserved F or W. Each record gives: clone size, V gene, D gene, J gene, CDR3 DNA, CDR3 protein. D genes are given only for firm matches. Part of the rows lack a size; the others show once, few, many or a class for expanded clones.

size: .
V: TRBV10-1
D: .
J: TRBJ2-3
DNA: TGCGCCAGCAGTGATGAGGGGGTTAAAGATACGCAGTATTTT
CDR3: CASSDEGVKDTQYF

size: .
V: TRBV7-2
D: TRBD1
J: TRBJ1-3
DNA: TGTGCCAGCAGCCACGCCGGGACAGGGGGCTCTGGAAACACCATATATTTT
CDR3: CASSHAGTGGSGNTIYF

size: .
V: TRBV11-3
D: .
J: TRBJ2-7
DNA: TGTGCCAGCAGCCCCGGGAACAGGGTCTCCTACGAGCAGTACTTC
CDR3: CASSPGNRVSYEQYF

size: .
V: TRBV5-4
D: .
J: TRBJ1-1
DNA: TGTGCCAGCAGCGGGGGACTGAACACTGAAGCTTTCTTT
CDR3: CASSGGLNTEAFF

size: .
V: TRBV27
D: TRBD2
J: TRBJ2-3
DNA: TGTGCCAGCAGTTTAGGCAGACTAGCGGGAGGGGAGGCGCAGTATTTT
CDR3: CASSLGRLAGGEAQYF

size: .
V: TRBV7-2
D: TRBD2
J: TRBJ2-2
DNA: TGTGCCAGCAGCAGGGGACTAGCGGGAGCGGCCGGGGAGCTTTTTTTT
CDR3: CASSRGLAGAAGELFF

size: few
V: TRBV6-1
D: .
J: TRBJ1-6
DNA: TGTGCCAGCAGCGCCACAGGGTCAAAATCACCCCTCCACTTT
CDR3: CASSATGSKSPLHF

size: few
V: TRBV24-1
D: .
J: TRBJ2-3
DNA: TGTGCCACCAGTGATCCAAGACAGACAAGCACAGATACGCAGTATTTT
CDR3: CATSDPRQTSTDTQYF

size: once
V: TRBV11-3
D: .
J: TRBJ2-7
DNA: TGTGCCAGCAGCTCCATCGGGTTGGGGGGCACCACCTCAAACTACGAGCAGTACTTC
CDR3: CASSSIGLGGTTSNYEQYF

size: .
V: TRBV7-8
D: .
J: TRBJ2-7
DNA: TGTGCCAGCAGCTTAGGCGGGGCCGACTTGACCTACGAGCAGTACTTC
CDR3: CASSLGGADLTYEQYF

size: .
V: TRBV11-2
D: TRBD2
J: TRBJ2-2
DNA: TGTGCCAGCAGCTTGAGCGGGATCGCCGGGGAGCTGTTTTTT
CDR3: CASSLSGIAGELFF

size: .
V: TRBV9
D: .
J: TRBJ2-7
DNA: TGTGCCAGCAGCGTAGCGCCAGAGACGTACGAGCAGTACTTC
CDR3: CASSVAPETYEQYF

size: .
V: TRBV20-1
D: TRBD2
J: TRBJ2-1
DNA: TGCAGTGCTAGCGGGAGGGGAAATGAGCAGTTCTTC
CDR3: CSASGRGNEQFF

size: .
V: TRBV7-8
D: TRBD1
J: TRBJ1-3
DNA: TGTGCCAGCAGCCGCGACAGGGCGAGCTCTGGAAACACCATATATTTT
CDR3: CASSRDRASSGNTIYF

size: .
V: TRBV3-1
D: .
J: TRBJ1-1
DNA: TGTGCCAGCAGCCACCGGACTTACGCTTTCTTT
CDR3: CASSHRTYAFF

size: .
V: TRBV11-2
D: .
J: TRBJ2-5
DNA: TGTGCCAGCAGCTTAGGAGGGCGACTGACCCAGTACTTC
CDR3: CASSLGGRLTQYF

size: .
V: TRBV5-1
D: .
J: TRBJ1-1
DNA: TGCGCCAGCAGCACCTTCGACAGTAACACTGAAGCTTTCTTT
CDR3: CASSTFDSNTEAFF

size: .
V: TRBV20-1
D: TRBD2
J: TRBJ2-2
DNA: TGCAGTGCTAGAGTACTAGCGGGGGGGGCCGGGGAGCTGTTTTTT
CDR3: CSARVLAGGAGELFF

size: few
V: TRBV7-2
D: .
J: TRBJ1-1
DNA: TGTGCCAGCAGCGGGAGGGGTCAGAACACTGAAGCTTTCTTT
CDR3: CASSGRGQNTEAFF

size: .
V: TRBV6-2/TRBV6-3
D: .
J: TRBJ2-5
DNA: TGTGCCAGCGGGTCTGTATGGCAGGGAGAGGAGACCCAGTACTTC
CDR3: CASGSVWQGEETQYF

size: .
V: TRBV20-1
D: .
J: TRBJ1-6
DNA: TGCAGCCGGGGCTCGGGGTCCTATAATTCACCCCTCCACTTT
CDR3: CSRGSGSYNSPLHF

size: .
V: TRBV9
D: .
J: TRBJ1-1
DNA: TGTGCCAGCAGCGTAGGGTACACTGAAGCTTTCTTT
CDR3: CASSVGYTEAFF